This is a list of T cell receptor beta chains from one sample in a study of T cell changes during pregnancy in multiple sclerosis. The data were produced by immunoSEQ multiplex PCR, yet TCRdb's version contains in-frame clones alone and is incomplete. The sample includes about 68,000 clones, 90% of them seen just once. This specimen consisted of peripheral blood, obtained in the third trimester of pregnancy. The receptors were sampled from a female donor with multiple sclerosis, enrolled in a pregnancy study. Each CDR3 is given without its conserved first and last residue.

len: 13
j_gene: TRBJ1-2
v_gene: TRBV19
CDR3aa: ASRMQGARDYGYT

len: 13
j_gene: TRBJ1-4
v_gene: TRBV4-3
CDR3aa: ASSQVQGASEKLF

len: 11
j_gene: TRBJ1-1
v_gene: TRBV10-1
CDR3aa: ASRGGQGTEAF

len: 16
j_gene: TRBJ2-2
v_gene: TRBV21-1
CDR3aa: ASKSHPGQTTNTGELF

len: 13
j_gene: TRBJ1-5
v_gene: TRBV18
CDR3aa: ASSPQTQSNQPQH

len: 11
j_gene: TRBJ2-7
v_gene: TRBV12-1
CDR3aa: ASSSRGRGEQY

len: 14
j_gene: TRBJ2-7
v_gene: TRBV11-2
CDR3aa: ASSPRLAEGGWEQY

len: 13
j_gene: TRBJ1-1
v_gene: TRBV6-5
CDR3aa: ASSYADRPNTEAF

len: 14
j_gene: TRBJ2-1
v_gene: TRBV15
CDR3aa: ATSRGRETGYNEQF

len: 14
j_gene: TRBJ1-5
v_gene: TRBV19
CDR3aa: ASSIGDSVYNQPQH

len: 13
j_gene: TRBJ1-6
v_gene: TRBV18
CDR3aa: ASSPGRTDDSPLH

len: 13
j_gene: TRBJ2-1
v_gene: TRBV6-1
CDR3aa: ASTRTGSSYNEQF

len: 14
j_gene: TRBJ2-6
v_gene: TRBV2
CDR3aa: ASSESRDSGANVLT

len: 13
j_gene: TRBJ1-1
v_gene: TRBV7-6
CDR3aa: ASRAVDRPNTEAF

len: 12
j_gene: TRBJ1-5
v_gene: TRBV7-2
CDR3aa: ASSLGQGDLNQH

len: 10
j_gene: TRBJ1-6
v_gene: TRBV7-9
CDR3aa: ASSLGASPLH

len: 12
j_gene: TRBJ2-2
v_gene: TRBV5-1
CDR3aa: ASSFGQGGGELF

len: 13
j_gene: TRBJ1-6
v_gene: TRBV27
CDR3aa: ASSLGQTSTSPLH

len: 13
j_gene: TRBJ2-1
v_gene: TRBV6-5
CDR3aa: ASRVSGGAYNEQF

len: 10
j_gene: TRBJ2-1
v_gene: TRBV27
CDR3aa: ASSSQGNEQF

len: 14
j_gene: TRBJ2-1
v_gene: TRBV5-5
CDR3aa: ASSLAPGTRNNEQF

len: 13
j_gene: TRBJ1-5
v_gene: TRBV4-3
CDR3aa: ASSQDLTYNQPQH

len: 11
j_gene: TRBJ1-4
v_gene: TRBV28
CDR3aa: ASSSDLRGKLF

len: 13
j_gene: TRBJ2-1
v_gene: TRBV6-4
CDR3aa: ASSDSPGVHREQF

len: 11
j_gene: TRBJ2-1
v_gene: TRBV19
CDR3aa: ASSTDRDNEQF

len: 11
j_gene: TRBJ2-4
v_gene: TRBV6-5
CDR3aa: ASSDKAKNIQY

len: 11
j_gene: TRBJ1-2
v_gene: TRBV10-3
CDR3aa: AITTDRENGYT

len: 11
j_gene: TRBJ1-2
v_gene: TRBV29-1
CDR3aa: SAETGFTSGYT

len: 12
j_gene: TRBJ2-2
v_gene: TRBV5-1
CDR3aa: ASIQGADTGELF

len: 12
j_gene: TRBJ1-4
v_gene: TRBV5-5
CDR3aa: ASNHGTVNEKLF

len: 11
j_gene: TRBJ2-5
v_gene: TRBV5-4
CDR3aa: ASSLVGEETQY